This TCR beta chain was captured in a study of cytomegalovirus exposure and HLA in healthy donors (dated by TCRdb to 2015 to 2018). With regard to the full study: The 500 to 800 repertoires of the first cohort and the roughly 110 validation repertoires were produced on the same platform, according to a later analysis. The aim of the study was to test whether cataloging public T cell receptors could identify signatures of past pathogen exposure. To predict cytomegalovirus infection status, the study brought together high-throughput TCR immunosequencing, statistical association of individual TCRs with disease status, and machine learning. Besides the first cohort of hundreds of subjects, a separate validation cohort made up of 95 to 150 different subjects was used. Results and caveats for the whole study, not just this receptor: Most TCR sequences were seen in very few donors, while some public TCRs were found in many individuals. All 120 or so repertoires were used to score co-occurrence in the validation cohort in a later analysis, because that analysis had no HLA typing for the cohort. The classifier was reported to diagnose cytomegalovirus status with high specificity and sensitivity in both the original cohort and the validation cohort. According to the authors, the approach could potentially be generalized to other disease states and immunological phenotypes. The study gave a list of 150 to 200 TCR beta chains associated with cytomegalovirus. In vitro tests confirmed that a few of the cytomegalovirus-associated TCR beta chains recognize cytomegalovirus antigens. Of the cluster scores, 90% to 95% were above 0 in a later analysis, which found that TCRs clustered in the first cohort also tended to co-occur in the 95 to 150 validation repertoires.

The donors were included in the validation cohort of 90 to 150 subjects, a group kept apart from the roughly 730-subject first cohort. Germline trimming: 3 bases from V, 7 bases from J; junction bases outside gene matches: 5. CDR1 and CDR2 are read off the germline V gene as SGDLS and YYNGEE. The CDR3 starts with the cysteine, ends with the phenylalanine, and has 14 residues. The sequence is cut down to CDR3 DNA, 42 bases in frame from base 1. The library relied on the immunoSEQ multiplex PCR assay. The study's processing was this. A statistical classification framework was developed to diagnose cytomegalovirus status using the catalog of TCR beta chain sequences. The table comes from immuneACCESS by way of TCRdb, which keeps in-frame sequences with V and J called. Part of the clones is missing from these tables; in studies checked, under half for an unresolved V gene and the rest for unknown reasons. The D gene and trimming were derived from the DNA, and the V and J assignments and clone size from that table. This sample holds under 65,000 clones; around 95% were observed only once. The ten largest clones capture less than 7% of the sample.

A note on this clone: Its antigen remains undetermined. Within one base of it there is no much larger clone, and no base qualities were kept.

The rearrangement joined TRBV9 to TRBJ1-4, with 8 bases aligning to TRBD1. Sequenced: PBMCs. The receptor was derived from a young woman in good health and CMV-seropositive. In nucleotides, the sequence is TGTGCCAGCAGCGCGGACAGGGAAACTGAAAAACTGTTTTTT. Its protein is CASSADRETEKLFF.